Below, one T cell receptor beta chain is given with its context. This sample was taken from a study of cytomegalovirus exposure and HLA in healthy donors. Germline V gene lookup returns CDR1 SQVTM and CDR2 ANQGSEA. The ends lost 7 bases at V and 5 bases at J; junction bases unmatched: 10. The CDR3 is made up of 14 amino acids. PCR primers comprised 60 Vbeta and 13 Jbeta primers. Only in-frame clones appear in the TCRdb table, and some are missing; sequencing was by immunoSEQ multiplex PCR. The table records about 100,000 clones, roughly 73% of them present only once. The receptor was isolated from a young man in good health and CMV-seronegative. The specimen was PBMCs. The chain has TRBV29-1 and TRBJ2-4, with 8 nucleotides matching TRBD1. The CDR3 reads CSASPTGAQNIQYF. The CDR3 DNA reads TGCAGCGCCTCCCCGACAGGGGCTCAAAACATTCAGTACTTC. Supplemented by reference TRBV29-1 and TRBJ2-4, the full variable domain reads SAVISQKPSRDICQRGTSLTIQCQVDSQVTMMFWYRQQPGQSLTLIATANQGSEATYESGFVIDKFPISRPNLTFSTLTVSNMSPEDSSIYLCSASPTGAQNIQYFGAGTRLSVL.